The 6 T cell receptor beta chains below all came from one sample that was sequenced in a study of cytomegalovirus exposure and HLA in healthy donors. Use of 60 Vbeta and 13 Jbeta primers characterized the PCR. The repertoire was sequenced with immunoSEQ multiplex PCR; TCRdb's copy has only in-frame clones and lacks some. In the table there are roughly 100,000 clones, over 70% of which are singletons. The specimen sequenced was PBMCs. The receptor set was obtained from a man aged 25 to 40 in good health and CMV-seronegative.

V gene TRBV5-4 combines with J gene TRBJ1-1, with D unresolved. This CDR3 is 13 amino acids long. Trimming stripped 2 bases from V and 8 bases from J, with 13 bases between. CDR1 SGHNT and CDR2 YYREEE come from the germline V gene (reference sequence). The CDR3 DNA follows: TGTGCCAGCAGCTTTTCAACAACCCAAGAAGCTTTCTTT. Amino acids: CASSFSTTQEAFF.

This chain uses TRBV6-1 with TRBJ1-3; no reliable D call. Trimming shortened V by 1 base and J by 9 bases, and 13 bases separated the two germline ends. The CDR3 consists of 14 residues. CDR1 and CDR2 (germline): MNHNS, SASEGT. The CDR3 DNA is TGTGCCAGCAGTGAAGGGTCCGCCGGGGTCACCATATATTTT. Protein: CASSEGSAGVTIYF.

The J gene is TRBJ2-3, the V gene TRBV27; 11 bases are a match to TRBD2. The CDR3 spans 17 residues. Germline V gives CDR1 MNHEY, CDR2 SMNVEV (reference sequence). Trimming at V came to 5 bases and at J to 2 bases, leaving 9 bases not matched to a gene. CDR3 sequence reads: CASSDSLAGGPTDTQYF. CDR3 bases: TGTGCCAGCAGTGATTCGTTAGCGGGAGGGCCCACAGATACGCAGTATTTT.

The chain recombines TRBV6-6 with TRBJ1-4; the match to TRBD1 covers 9 bases. Per the germline V gene, CDR1 is MNHNY and CDR2 is SVGAGI (reference sequence). The CDR3 extends over 16 amino acids. The V segment lost 7 bases and the J segment 6 bases; nucleotides outside the gene matches: 12. The CDR3 bases are TGTGCCAGCACCCATTCCCCGGGACAGGGATATGAAAAACTGTTTTTT. It specifies CASTHSPGQGYEKLFF.

This chain connects TRBV6-5 to TRBJ1-5; D call uncertain. This CDR3 contains 13 residues. Germline lookup yields CDR1 MNHEY and CDR2 SVGAGI. V was clipped by 2 bases and J by 3 bases, with 5 bases between them. The CDR3, as DNA: TGTGCCAGCAGTTACGGCCCCAATCAGCCCCAGCATTTT. It yields the protein CASSYGPNQPQHF.

The rearrangement uses TRBV6-5 and TRBJ2-7; 8 nucleotides match TRBD2. J gave up 7 bases and V 6 bases, and 11 bases lay outside the gene matches. Germline lookup yields CDR1 MNHEY and CDR2 SVGAGI. The CDR3 totals 14 residues. CDR3 DNA: TGTGCCAGCAGGGTCGGCGGGAGGCTAGGAGAGCAGTACTTC. Its translation: CASRVGGRLGEQYF.